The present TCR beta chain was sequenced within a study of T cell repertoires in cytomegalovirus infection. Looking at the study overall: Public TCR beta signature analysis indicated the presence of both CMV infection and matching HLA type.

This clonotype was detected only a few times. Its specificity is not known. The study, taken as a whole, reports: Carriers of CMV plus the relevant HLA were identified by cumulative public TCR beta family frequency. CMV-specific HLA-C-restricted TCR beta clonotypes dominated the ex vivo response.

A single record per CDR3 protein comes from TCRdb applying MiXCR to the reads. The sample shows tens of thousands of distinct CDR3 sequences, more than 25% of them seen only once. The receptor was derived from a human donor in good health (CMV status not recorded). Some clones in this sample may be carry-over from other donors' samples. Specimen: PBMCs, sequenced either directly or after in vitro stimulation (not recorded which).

This CDR3 reads CASSPGPQNIQYF. The CDR3 DNA reads TGTGCCAGCAGTCCGGGACCTCAAAACATTCAGTACTTC. The rearrangement uses TRBV12-3 or TRBV12-4 and TRBJ2-4; D may correspond to TRBD1 or TRBD2 (5 bases each). The V gene lost 5 bases and the J gene lost 5 bases, with 10 bases spanning the gap. This CDR3 has 13 amino acids.